This TCR beta chain was captured in a study of CD8 T cells in ankylosing spondylitis. Study observations and caveats: What appeared characteristic of ankylosing spondylitis blood was a TCR beta motif of 7 or 8 highly homologous variants. In ankylosing spondylitis patients, matched synovial fluid reportedly showed significant enrichment of disease-linked clones.

This CDR3 is built from 16 residues. The germline CDR1 and CDR2 sequences are KGHSH and LQKENI. Unmatched junction bases numbered 2, after V lost 3 bases and J lost 4 bases. TCRdb analysed the 5' RACE reads with MiXCR anew, one entry per CDR3 protein. The table includes nearly 350,000 distinct CDR3 sequences, approximately 14% detected once. This clonotype occurred a few times. The antigen is undetermined. The chain recombines TRBV18 with TRBJ2-3; TRBD2 matches at 15 bases. The sequenced sample consisted of blood, either unsorted or a sorted T cell fraction (not recorded which). The clonotype comes from a male donor with ankylosing spondylitis or in good health (not recorded which). The CDR3 reads CASSPGLAGGSDTQYF. CDR3 bases: TGTGCCAGCTCACCGGGACTAGCGGGAGGTTCAGATACGCAGTATTTT.